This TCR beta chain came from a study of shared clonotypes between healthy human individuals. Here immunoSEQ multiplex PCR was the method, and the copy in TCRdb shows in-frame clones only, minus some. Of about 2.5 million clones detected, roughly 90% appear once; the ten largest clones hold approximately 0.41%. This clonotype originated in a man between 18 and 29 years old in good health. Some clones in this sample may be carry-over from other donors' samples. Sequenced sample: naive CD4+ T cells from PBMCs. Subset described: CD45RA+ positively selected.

This CDR3 is CASSLGSKGIPYEQYF. The DNA of the CDR3 is TGCGCCAGCAGCTTGGGATCGAAGGGGATCCCCTACGAGCAGTACTTC. This chain joins TRBV5-1 and TRBJ2-7; possible D gene TRBD1, 5 bases. Germline V gene sequence: CDR1 SGHRS, CDR2 YFSETQ. V gave up 0 bases and J gave up 2 bases, with 15 bases separating them. The CDR3 consists of 16 residues. The entire variable domain, with the rest obtained from reference TRBV5-1 and TRBJ2-7, is as follows: KAGVTQTPRYLIKTRGQQVTLSCSPISGHRSVSWYQQTPGQGLQFLFEYFSETQRNKGNFPGRFSGRQFSNSRSEMNVSTLELGDSALYLCASSLGSKGIPYEQYFGPGTRLTVT.